These T cell receptor beta chains were read from a single sample in a study of Tregs in tolerant kidney transplant recipients. TCRdb keeps only in-frame clones here, not all; method: immunoSEQ multiplex PCR. The data contain some 66,000 clones, roughly 92% of them singletons. The specimen comprised CD8+ T cells from blood, sampled before the transplant. The source is a human donor who received a combined kidney and bone marrow transplant. The CDR3 runs from the conserved cysteine through the conserved F or W. A D gene is named only where the DNA matches it firmly. Size is omitted from some rows. Given values are once, few, many or a class for expanded clones.

J,D,size,V,length,DNA,CDR3
TRBJ1-1,.,.,TRBV4-1,13,TGCGCCAGCAGCCAAGCTCGGTTCACTGAAGCTTTCTTT,CASSQARFTEAFF
TRBJ2-1,TRBD1,.,TRBV4-2,17,TGTGCCAGCAGCCAAGGGACAGGCGAAGTTCCCTACAATGAGCAGTTCTTC,CASSQGTGEVPYNEQFF
TRBJ1-2,.,.,TRBV7-9,13,TGTGCCAGCAGCGAGACAGGACGCTATGGCTACACCTTC,CASSETGRYGYTF
TRBJ2-5,.,.,TRBV5-6,14,TGTGCCAGCAGCCTCGGGACTTCGCAAGAGACCCAGTACTTC,CASSLGTSQETQYF
TRBJ1-2,TRBD1,.,TRBV7-3,13,TGTGCCAGCAGCTTTGGGACAGGCTATGGCTACACCTTC,CASSFGTGYGYTF
TRBJ2-3,TRBD2,.,TRBV6-1,16,TGTGCCAGCAGTGAATTTAGCGGGGGGCGGACAGATACGCAGTATTTT,CASSEFSGGRTDTQYF
TRBJ2-1,TRBD2,.,TRBV7-3,15,TGTGCCAGCAGCCCCGAAGAACGGGGGGACAATGAGCAGTTCTTC,CASSPEERGDNEQFF
TRBJ2-3,TRBD2,.,TRBV7-2,19,TGTGCCAGCAGCTTAACTTACATAGCGGGGGGGCCTGGCACAGATACGCAGTATTTT,CASSLTYIAGGPGTDTQYF
TRBJ2-7,.,.,TRBV21-1,12,TGTGCCAAGGCAAGAATTATAGCTCAGCAGTACTTC,CAKARIIAQQYF
TRBJ2-7,TRBD2,.,TRBV27,14,TGTGCCAGCAGGTGGACTAGCGGAGCCTACGAGCAGTACTTC,CASRWTSGAYEQYF
TRBJ2-7,TRBD2,.,TRBV13,13,TGTGCCAGCAGCTCGGGACTAGCGAACGAGCAGTACTTC,CASSSGLANEQYF
TRBJ2-5,.,few,TRBV27,14,TGTGCCAGCAGTTTGGTTTACAGAAAAGAGACCCAGTACTTC,CASSLVYRKETQYF
TRBJ2-7,TRBD1,.,TRBV13,15,TGTGCCAGCAGTTCCGGGACAGGGGAAATCAACGAGCAGTACTTC,CASSSGTGEINEQYF
TRBJ2-3,.,.,TRBV4-3,17,TGCGCCAGCAGCCAAGACGGGGGTCATCCCTCCACAGATACGCAGTATTTT,CASSQDGGHPSTDTQYF
TRBJ2-7,TRBD1,.,TRBV15,21,TGTGCCACCAGCAGTACTCACCCCCCGGGACAGGGGGCTGGGGGACCTTACGAGCAGTACTTC,CATSSTHPPGQGAGGPYEQYF
TRBJ2-7,.,.,TRBV5-6,17,TGTGCCAGCAGCTTGGAAGGTGCGGGCCGCCCCGGAAACGAGCAGTACTTC,CASSLEGAGRPGNEQYF
TRBJ1-2,TRBD1,.,TRBV11-2,13,TGTGCCAGCAGCCAAAGGACAGGGGGTGGCTACACCTTC,CASSQRTGGGYTF
TRBJ1-6,.,.,TRBV5-1,14,TGCGCCAGCAGCTTGGCCGGGGGGTACTCACCCCTCCACTTT,CASSLAGGYSPLHF
TRBJ2-1,.,.,TRBV9,14,TGTGCCAGCAGCCTACGGACAGTTAGCAATGAGCAGTTCTTC,CASSLRTVSNEQFF
TRBJ1-1,.,.,TRBV28,12,TGTGCCAGCCATGGCTCAAACACTGAAGCTTTCTTT,CASHGSNTEAFF
TRBJ2-7,TRBD2,once,TRBV4-1,15,TGCGCCAGCAGCCACCCGGCGGGGGACTCCTACGAGCAGTACTTC,CASSHPAGDSYEQYF
TRBJ1-2,.,.,TRBV27,13,TGTGCCAGCAGTTTAACCGGTAACTATGGCTACACCTTC,CASSLTGNYGYTF
TRBJ2-7,.,.,TRBV6-6,16,TGTGCCAGCAGCCCTGAGGACTCTGGGTTCCCCTACGAGCAGTACTTC,CASSPEDSGFPYEQYF
TRBJ2-3,.,.,TRBV10-3,13,TGTGCCATCAGTGGATTACGGACAGATACGCAGTATTTT,CAISGLRTDTQYF
TRBJ2-1,TRBD2,once,TRBV4-2,17,TGTGCCAGCAGCCAAGATCGGGACCCGGGGGGAGAAGGTGAGCAGTTCTTC,CASSQDRDPGGEGEQFF
TRBJ2-7,.,.,TRBV5-5,13,TGTGCCAGCAGCTTGGCCAGATACTACGAGCAGTACTTC,CASSLARYYEQYF
TRBJ1-1,TRBD1,once,TRBV27,14,TGTGCCAGCAGGGACCAGGGGGCTTACACTGAAGCTTTCTTT,CASRDQGAYTEAFF
TRBJ2-1,.,.,TRBV2,14,TGTGCCAGCAGTGAGGGCGGGGCCTACAATGAGCAGTTCTTC,CASSEGGAYNEQFF
TRBJ1-5,TRBD1,.,TRBV6-5,14,TGTGCCAGCAGTCACAGGGGCTGGAATCAGCCCCAGCATTTT,CASSHRGWNQPQHF
TRBJ1-5,.,.,TRBV19,15,TGTGCCAGTAGTATAGGAGACAGGAGTTTCGGGCCCCAGCATTTT,CASSIGDRSFGPQHF
TRBJ2-3,.,.,TRBV5-6,16,TGTGCCAGCAGCTTAATACAGCCCCTCAGCACAGATACGCAGTATTTT,CASSLIQPLSTDTQYF
TRBJ2-7,.,.,TRBV4-3,15,TGCGCCAGCAGCCAAGATCGGGCAGGGCGCTACGAGCAGTACTTC,CASSQDRAGRYEQYF
TRBJ2-3,TRBD1,.,TRBV7-8,20,TGTGCCAGCAGCCTCCCCGTCGGGACAGGGGAATTTGGGGGCCCAGATACGCAGTATTTT,CASSLPVGTGEFGGPDTQYF
TRBJ2-7,TRBD1,once,TRBV7-6,15,TGTGCCAGCAGCTTATGGGGGACAGGGGCCTACGAGCAGTACTTC,CASSLWGTGAYEQYF
TRBJ2-1,.,.,TRBV13,14,TGTGCCAGCACCCTAAGGGGGAGGGTTAATGAGCAGTTCTTC,CASTLRGRVNEQFF
TRBJ1-2,TRBD1,.,TRBV29-1,17,TGCAGCGTTGAAGATCAACAACAGGGGGCAATGAACTATGGCTACACCTTC,CSVEDQQQGAMNYGYTF
TRBJ1-5,.,.,TRBV19,18,TGTGCCAGTAGTATGTGGGGCAGGGGCTTCTATAGCAATCAGCCCCAGCATTTT,CASSMWGRGFYSNQPQHF
TRBJ2-7,.,.,TRBV4-1,14,TGCGCCAGCAGCCAAGGTCCAGGGTCCTACGAGCAGTACTTC,CASSQGPGSYEQYF
TRBJ1-6,TRBD1,.,TRBV13,14,TGTGCCAGCAGCCTGGGGACAGGGCCTTCCCCCCTCCACTTT,CASSLGTGPSPLHF
TRBJ1-2,.,.,TRBV20-1,11,TGCAGTGCTAGAGGACTTTATGGCTACACCTTC,CSARGLYGYTF
TRBJ2-7,TRBD1,.,TRBV27,13,TGTGCCAGCAGTTACAGGGGGGAATACGAGCAGTACTTC,CASSYRGEYEQYF
TRBJ1-3,.,.,TRBV6-1,17,TGTGCCAGCAGTGAAATGGACTCTTGGTGGGTTGGAAACACCATATATTTT,CASSEMDSWWVGNTIYF
TRBJ2-5,.,.,TRBV28,13,TGTGCCAGCAGTCGGACTACCCAAGAGACCCAGTACTTC,CASSRTTQETQYF
TRBJ2-2,TRBD2,.,TRBV9,17,TGTGCCAGCAGCTACCATATGCGGGAGACGAACACCGGGGAGCTGTTTTTT,CASSYHMRETNTGELFF
TRBJ2-7,.,.,TRBV9,16,TGTGCCAGCAGCGTAGGAGTAGACAAAAGCTCCTACGAGCAGTACTTC,CASSVGVDKSSYEQYF
TRBJ1-1,.,.,TRBV2,13,TGTGCCAGCCTCTTCGGGGGGGGGACTGAAGCTTTCTTT,CASLFGGGTEAFF
TRBJ1-5,.,.,TRBV29-1,13,TGCAGCGTTGTAGAGCAGGGCGATCAGCCCCAGCATTTT,CSVVEQGDQPQHF
TRBJ2-7,.,.,TRBV27,14,TGTGCCAGCAGATTACAGACAGCCTCCTACGAGCAGTACTTC,CASRLQTASYEQYF
TRBJ1-1,TRBD1,.,TRBV13,13,TGTGCCAGCAGTGACAGGGCGAACACTGAAGCTTTCTTT,CASSDRANTEAFF
TRBJ1-2,TRBD1,.,TRBV7-9,13,TGTGCCAGCAGCTCGGACAGGGGCTATGGCTACACCTTC,CASSSDRGYGYTF
TRBJ1-1,.,.,TRBV2,10,TGTGCCAGCACCCTGACATCTGCTTTCTTT,CASTLTSAFF
TRBJ2-5,TRBD2,.,TRBV13,14,TGTGCCAGCAGCGCGGGACTAGCGGGAGGGGAGCAGTACTTC,CASSAGLAGGEQYF
TRBJ1-1,.,.,TRBV28,14,TGTGCCAGCAGTACCCCCCAGCTAGACACTGAAGCTTTCTTT,CASSTPQLDTEAFF
TRBJ1-2,TRBD1,.,TRBV29-1,14,TGCAGCGTTCCCACAGGGGGCGCCGCCTATGGCTACACCTTC,CSVPTGGAAYGYTF